A selection of T cell receptor beta chains follows, all from one sample in a study of breast tumors, draining lymph nodes, adjacent tissues. Each CDR3 protein gets one entry after TCRdb re-called the multiplex PCR reads with MiXCR. The table lists 150,000 or so distinct CDR3 sequences, 33% of them singletons. Sequencing was carried out using axillary lymph node tissue. These receptors came from a female donor with breast cancer. Some clones in this sample may be carry-over from other donors' samples. The CDR3 runs from the conserved cysteine through the conserved F or W. D genes are given only for firm matches. For some rows the clone size is stated as once, few or many, or as a class when expanded; others skip it.

d_gene	abundance	v_gene	j_gene	CDR3nt	CDR3aa
NA	many	TRBV6-5	TRBJ1-4	TGTGCCAGCAGACCCCGGGCTCACGGTGGGCGAGCAACTAATGAAAAACTGTTTTTT	CASRPRAHGGRATNEKLFF
TRBD1	NA	TRBV7-3	TRBJ1-4	TGTGCCAGCAGCCAAGGGACAGGGGGAGGTGGACTGTTTTTT	CASSQGTGGGGLFF
TRBD2	NA	TRBV7-2	TRBJ2-3	TGTGCCAGCAGCTCGCAAGCGGGAGGCACAGATACGCAGTATTTT	CASSSQAGGTDTQYF
NA	once	TRBV19	TRBJ1-3	TGTGCCAGTACCCCCGGACAGCCGACCATCTCTGGAGACACCATATATTTT	CASTPGQPTISGDTIYF
TRBD1	NA	TRBV10-3	TRBJ1-2	TGTGCCATCAGTGAAGAAGAGGATCTAGGGGGCAGAAACTATGGCTACACCTTC	CAISEEEDLGGRNYGYTF
NA	NA	TRBV30	TRBJ1-1	TGTGCCTGGAGCCTAGAGGGGAACACTGAAGCTTTCTTT	CAWSLEGNTEAFF
NA	many	TRBV28	TRBJ1-2	TGTGCCAGCAGTGACGCATGGGGAGATGGCTACACCTTC	CASSDAWGDGYTF
NA	many	TRBV7-9	TRBJ2-2	TGTGCCAGCAGCTTGGTCCCAGGGACGAACACCGGGGAGCTGTTTTTT	CASSLVPGTNTGELFF
TRBD2	NA	TRBV10-3	TRBJ2-3	TGTGCCATCAGTTCCCCTCGACTAGCGGGAGGGGGCACAGATACGCAGTATTTT	CAISSPRLAGGGTDTQYF
TRBD1	NA	TRBV11-1	TRBJ2-2	TGTGCCAGCAGCCCGTTACAGGGGTCACCCGGGGAGCCGTTTTTT	CASSPLQGSPGEPFF
NA	NA	TRBV10-3	TRBJ1-1	TGTGCCATCAGCCGAACGGAGAACACTGAAGCTTTCTTT	CAISRTENTEAFF
NA	NA	TRBV7-1	TRBJ2-7	TGTGCCAGCAGCGGTCGGGGGGACAGCTCCTACGAGCAGTACTTC	CASSGRGDSSYEQYF
NA	many	TRBV20-1	TRBJ1-2	TGCAGTGCTAGAGATGTGGATGGCTACACCTTC	CSARDVDGYTF
NA	many	TRBV27	TRBJ1-6	TGTGCCAGCAGTTTCAGGGAGAACTCACCCCTCCACTTT	CASSFRENSPLHF
TRBD1	NA	TRBV15	TRBJ2-5	TGTGCCACCAGCTCCGGACAGGGGGAGACCCAGTACTTC	CATSSGQGETQYF
TRBD2	many	TRBV5-6	TRBJ2-1	TGTGCCAGCAGCCCGGCCGGACTAGCGGGAGTTATTGAGCAGTTCTTC	CASSPAGLAGVIEQFF
NA	NA	TRBV28	TRBJ2-1	TGTGCCAGCAGTCCTCCGACAGGAACCTACAATGAGCAGTTCTTC	CASSPPTGTYNEQFF
NA	many	TRBV19	TRBJ2-3	TGTGCCACGTCCCTCCCACTGGGCGGGTACACAGATACGCAGTATTTT	CATSLPLGGYTDTQYF
TRBD1	NA	TRBV11-2	TRBJ2-7	TGTGCCAGCAGCCCTCGGGACAGTACCTACGAGCAGTACTTC	CASSPRDSTYEQYF
TRBD1	once	TRBV20-1	TRBJ2-5	TGCAGTGCTAGAGGACAGGGAAGTCAAGAGACCCAGTACTTC	CSARGQGSQETQYF
NA	many	TRBV7-9	TRBJ2-3	TGTGCCAGCAGCTTTATTTCCACTAGCACAGATACGCAGTATTTT	CASSFISTSTDTQYF
TRBD1	many	TRBV25-1	TRBJ1-4	TGTGCCAGCAGTGATGGGACAGGGAGTCGAAAACTGTTTTTT	CASSDGTGSRKLFF
TRBD2	few	TRBV11-2	TRBJ2-7	TGTGCCAGCGGCTTAGGGCTAGCGGGGGGGTACGAGCAGTACTTC	CASGLGLAGGYEQYF
NA	few	TRBV7-2	TRBJ1-1	TGTGCCAGCAGCCGACTGAACACTGAAGCTTTCTTT	CASSRLNTEAFF
TRBD2	NA	TRBV5-6	TRBJ2-1	TGTGCCAGCAGCTTGGCCAAGCCAGCGGGAGGACTCTACAATGAGCAGTTCTTC	CASSLAKPAGGLYNEQFF
NA	NA	TRBV4-1	TRBJ1-5	TGCGCCAGCAGCCAGGGCCCCAATCAGCCCCAGCATTTT	CASSQGPNQPQHF
NA	many	TRBV4-2	TRBJ1-5	TGTGCCAGCAGCCAAGGGGCAGGAGGCGAGCCCCAGCATTTT	CASSQGAGGEPQHF
NA	many	TRBV30	TRBJ2-2	TGTGCCTGGACCAGGTTAGACACCGGGGAGCTGTTTTTT	CAWTRLDTGELFF
NA	many	TRBV6-6	TRBJ1-4	TGTGCCAGCAGGCTAAACAGGGCCGGGGAACTGTTTTTT	CASRLNRAGELFF
TRBD1	many	TRBV6-5	TRBJ1-6	TGTGCCAGCAGTTACTCGAACAGGGGGCTGAATTCACCCCTCCACTTT	CASSYSNRGLNSPLHF
TRBD2	few	TRBV7-8	TRBJ2-4	TGTGCCAGCAGCCCGGGACTAGGGGGGAACATTCAGTACTTC	CASSPGLGGNIQYF
TRBD2	NA	TRBV5-4	TRBJ2-7	TGTGCCAGCAGCCCGCTAGCGGCGGGTAGCTACGAGCAGTACTTC	CASSPLAAGSYEQYF
NA	few	TRBV24-1	TRBJ1-1	TGTGCCACCAGTGATGGGGCCGTTCCGACGGAAGCTTTCTTT	CATSDGAVPTEAFF
NA	many	TRBV20-1	TRBJ1-4	TGCAGTGCTAGAGATCTGACAGATGAAAAACTGTTTTTT	CSARDLTDEKLFF
NA	many	TRBV18	TRBJ2-7	TGTGCCAGCTCACCCCGGGGCGGGGGCACCTACGAGCAGTACTTC	CASSPRGGGTYEQYF
NA	NA	TRBV7-9	TRBJ1-1	TGTGCCAGCAGCCCGCCTGGTAGTATAGGTTTAGACACTGAAGCTTTCTTT	CASSPPGSIGLDTEAFF
TRBD2	NA	TRBV9	TRBJ2-2	TGTGCCAGCAGCGTAGAGGTATCTAGCGGGGGGTCCGGGGAGCTGTTTTTT	CASSVEVSSGGSGELFF
NA	NA	TRBV5-5	TRBJ2-3	TGTGCCAGCAGCCCACGGGAGAACACAGATACGCAGTATTTT	CASSPRENTDTQYF
NA	NA	TRBV20-1	TRBJ2-5	TGCAGTGCAACCGGAAGTCTGGGGGGAGCGGAAGAGACCCAGTACTTC	CSATGSLGGAEETQYF
NA	many	TRBV19	TRBJ2-7	TGTGCCAGTAAAAAGGCAGGATCTTCCTACGAGCAGTACTTC	CASKKAGSSYEQYF
NA	NA	TRBV7-2	TRBJ1-6	TGTGCCAGCAGCTTCCCCAGCTCACCCCTCCACTTT	CASSFPSSPLHF
NA	few	TRBV6-2/TRBV6-3	TRBJ2-5	TGTGCCAGCAGTCGGGCGGGGGCGGGGGAGACCCAGTACTTC	CASSRAGAGETQYF
TRBD1	many	TRBV10-2	TRBJ2-7	TGCGCCACCTGGACCGGGACAGGGGTCTACGAGCAGTACTTC	CATWTGTGVYEQYF
NA	many	TRBV14	TRBJ1-6	TGTGCCAGCAGCCAAGGGTTCGGACAGATGGGGTCACCCCTCCACTTT	CASSQGFGQMGSPLHF
NA	many	TRBV28	TRBJ1-6	TGTGCCAGCAGTTTCTTGGGCTATAATTCACCCCTCCACTTT	CASSFLGYNSPLHF
NA	NA	TRBV20-1	TRBJ2-4	TGCAGTGCTAGGCGGGGTGCCAAAAACACTCAGTACTTC	CSARRGAKNTQYF
TRBD1	NA	TRBV28	TRBJ1-5	TGTGCCAGCAGTGATACGACAGGGGACAATCAGCCCCAGCATTTT	CASSDTTGDNQPQHF
NA	many	TRBV6-2/TRBV6-3	TRBJ1-5	TGTGCCAGCAGTCGAGACAGACCCAATCAGCCCCAGCATTTT	CASSRDRPNQPQHF